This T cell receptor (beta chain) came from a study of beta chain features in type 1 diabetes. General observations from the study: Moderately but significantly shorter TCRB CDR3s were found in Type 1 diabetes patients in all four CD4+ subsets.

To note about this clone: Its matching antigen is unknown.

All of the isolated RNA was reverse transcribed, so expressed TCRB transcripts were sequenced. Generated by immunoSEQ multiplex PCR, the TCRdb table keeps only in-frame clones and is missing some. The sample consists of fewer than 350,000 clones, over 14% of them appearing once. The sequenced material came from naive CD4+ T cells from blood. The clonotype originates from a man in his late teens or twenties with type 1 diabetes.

CDR3 in DNA: TGTGCCAGCAGGGGGGACAGGCCCCCCGGGGAGCTGTTTTTT. It specifies CASRGDRPPGELFF. The chain recombines TRBV6-5 with TRBJ2-2, with 8 bases matching TRBD1. The CDR3 contains 14 residues. CDR1 MNHEY and CDR2 SVGAGI come from the germline V gene. Trimming at V came to 6 bases and at J to 6 bases, leaving 6 bases not matched to a gene.